This T cell receptor beta chain was sequenced during a study of control samples from healthy donors and cancer patients. V trimming: 6 bases; J trimming: 1 base; junction bases outside the gene matches: 7. The CDR3 is 15 amino acids. In germline, CDR1 is LNHDA, CDR2 SQIVND (reference sequence). Method: immunoSEQ multiplex PCR; TCRdb's copy keeps in-frame clones and lacks some. There are 150,000 to 200,000 clones in the sample; about 94% occur only once, and approximately 4% lies in the top ten. The receptor comes from a woman in her fifties or sixties in good health. Material: blood. The gene calls are TRBV19 and TRBJ1-1, with 8 nucleotides matching TRBD1. The CDR3 region is CASRDGTGRNTEAFF. The CDR3 nucleotides are TGTGCCAGTAGGGACGGGACAGGCCGGAACACTGAAGCTTTCTTT.